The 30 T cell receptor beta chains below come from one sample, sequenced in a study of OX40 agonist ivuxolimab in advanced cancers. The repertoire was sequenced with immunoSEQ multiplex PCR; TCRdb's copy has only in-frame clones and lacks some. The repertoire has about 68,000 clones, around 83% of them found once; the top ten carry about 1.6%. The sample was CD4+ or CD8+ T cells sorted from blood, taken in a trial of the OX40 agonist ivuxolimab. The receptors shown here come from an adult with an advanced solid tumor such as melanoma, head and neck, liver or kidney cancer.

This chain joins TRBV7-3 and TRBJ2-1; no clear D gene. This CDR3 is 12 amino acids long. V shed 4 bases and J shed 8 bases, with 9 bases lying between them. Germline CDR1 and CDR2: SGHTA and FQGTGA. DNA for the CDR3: TGTGCCAGCAGCTCCCGAAGGGATGAGCAGTTCTTC. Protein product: CASSSRRDEQFF.

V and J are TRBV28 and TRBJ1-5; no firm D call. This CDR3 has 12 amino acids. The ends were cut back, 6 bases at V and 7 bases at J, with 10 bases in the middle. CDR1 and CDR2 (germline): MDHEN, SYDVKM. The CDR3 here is CASRAGRQPQHF. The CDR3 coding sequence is TGTGCCAGCAGGGCAGGACGCCAGCCCCAGCATTTT.

CDR3 bases: TGTGCCAGCTCACCAGGAAGGCGGGAGTTCGAGACCCAGTACTTC. This encodes CASSPGRREFETQYF. The chain has TRBV18 and TRBJ2-5; TRBD2 matches 7 bases. V was clipped by 2 bases and J by 5 bases; unmatched bases: 8. This CDR3 is 15 amino acids long. CDR1 KGHSH and CDR2 LQKENI come from the germline V gene.

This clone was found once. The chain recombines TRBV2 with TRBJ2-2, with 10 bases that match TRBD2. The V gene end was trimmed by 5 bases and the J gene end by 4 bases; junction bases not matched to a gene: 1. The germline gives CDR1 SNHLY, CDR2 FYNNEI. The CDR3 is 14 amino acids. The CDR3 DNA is TGTGCCAGCAGTCCTAGCGGGGGCACCGGGGAGCTGTTTTTT. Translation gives CASSPSGGTGELFF.

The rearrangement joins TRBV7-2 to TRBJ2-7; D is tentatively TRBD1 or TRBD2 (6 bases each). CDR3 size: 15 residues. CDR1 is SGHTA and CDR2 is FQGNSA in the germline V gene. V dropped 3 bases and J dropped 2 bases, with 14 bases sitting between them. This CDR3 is CASSFRGETTYEQYF. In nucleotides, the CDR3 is TGTGCCAGCAGCTTTAGGGGGGAGACAACCTACGAGCAGTACTTC.

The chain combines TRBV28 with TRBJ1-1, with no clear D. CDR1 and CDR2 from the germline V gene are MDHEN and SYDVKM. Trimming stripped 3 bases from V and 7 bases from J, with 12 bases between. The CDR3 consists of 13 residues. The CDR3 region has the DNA TGTGCCAGCAGTTTCGGGTTCTCCGGTGAAGCTTTCTTT. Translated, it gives CASSFGFSGEAFF.

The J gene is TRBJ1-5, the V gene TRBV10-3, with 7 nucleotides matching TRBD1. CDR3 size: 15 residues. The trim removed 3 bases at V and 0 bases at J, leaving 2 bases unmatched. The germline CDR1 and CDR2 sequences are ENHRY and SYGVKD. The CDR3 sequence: CAISDTGDSNQPQHF. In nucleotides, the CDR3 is TGTGCCATCAGTGATACAGGGGATAGCAATCAGCCCCAGCATTTT.

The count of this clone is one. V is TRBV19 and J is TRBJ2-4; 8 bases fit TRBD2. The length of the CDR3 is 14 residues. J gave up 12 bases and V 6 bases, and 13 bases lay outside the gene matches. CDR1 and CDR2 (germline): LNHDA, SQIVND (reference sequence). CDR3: CASSAGRPGGGQYF. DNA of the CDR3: TGTGCCAGTAGCGCCGGGCGCCCCGGGGGGGGTCAGTACTTC.

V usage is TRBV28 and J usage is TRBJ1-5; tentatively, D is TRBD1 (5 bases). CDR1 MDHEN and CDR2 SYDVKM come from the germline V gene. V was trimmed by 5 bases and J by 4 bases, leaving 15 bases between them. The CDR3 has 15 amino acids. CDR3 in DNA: TGTGCCAGCAGTCCGACGGCCGGGGGAAATCAGCCCCAGCATTTT. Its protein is CASSPTAGGNQPQHF.

The CDR3: CASSYAGTGEAFF. The CDR3 nucleotides are TGTGCCAGCAGTTACGCGGGAACAGGGGAAGCTTTCTTT. V and J are TRBV6-5 and TRBJ1-1; D may be TRBD1 (6 bases). Between the trimmed V and J ends, which lost 2 bases and 8 bases, there was a span of 12 bases. CDR3 length: 13 residues. CDR1 is MNHEY and CDR2 is SVGAGI in the germline V gene.

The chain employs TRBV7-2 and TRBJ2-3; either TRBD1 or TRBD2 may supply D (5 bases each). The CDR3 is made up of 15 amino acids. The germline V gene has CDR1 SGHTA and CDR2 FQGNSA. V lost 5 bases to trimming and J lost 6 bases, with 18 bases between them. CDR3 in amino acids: CASSPGTPFGDTQYF. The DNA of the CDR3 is TGTGCCAGCAGCCCCGGGACCCCCTTCGGGGATACGCAGTATTTT.

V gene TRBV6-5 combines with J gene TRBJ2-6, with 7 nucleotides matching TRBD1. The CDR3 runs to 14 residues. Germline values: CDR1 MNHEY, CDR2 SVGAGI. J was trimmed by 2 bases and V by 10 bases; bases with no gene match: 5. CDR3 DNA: TGTGCCACCACAGGGGCCGCTGGGGCCAACGTCCTGACTTTC. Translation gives CATTGAAGANVLTF.

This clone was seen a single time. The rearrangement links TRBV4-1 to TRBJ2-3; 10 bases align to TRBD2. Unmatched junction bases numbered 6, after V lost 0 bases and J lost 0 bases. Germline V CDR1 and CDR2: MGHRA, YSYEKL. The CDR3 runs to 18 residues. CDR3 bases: TGCGCCAGCAGCCAAGACGCAGCGGGAGGGCGCAGCACAGATACGCAGTATTTT. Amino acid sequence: CASSQDAAGGRSTDTQYF.

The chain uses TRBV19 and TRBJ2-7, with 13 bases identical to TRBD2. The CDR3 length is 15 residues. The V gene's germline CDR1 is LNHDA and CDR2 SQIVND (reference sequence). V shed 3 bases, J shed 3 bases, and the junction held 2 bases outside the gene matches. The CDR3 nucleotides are TGTGCCAGTAGTATGGGACTAGCGGGACACTACGAGCAGTACTTC. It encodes CASSMGLAGHYEQYF. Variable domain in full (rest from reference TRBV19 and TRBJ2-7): DGGITQSPKYLFRKEGQNVTLSCEQNLNHDAMYWYRQDPGQGLRLIYYSQIVNDFQKGDIAEGYSVSREKKESFPLTVTSAQKNPTAFYLCASSMGLAGHYEQYFGPGTRLTVT.

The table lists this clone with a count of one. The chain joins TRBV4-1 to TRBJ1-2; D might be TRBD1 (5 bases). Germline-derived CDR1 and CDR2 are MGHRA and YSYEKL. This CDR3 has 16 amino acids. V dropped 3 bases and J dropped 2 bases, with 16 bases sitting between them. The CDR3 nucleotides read TGCGCCAGCAGCCACATTACAGGCCCCATCAACTATGGCTACACCTTC. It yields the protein CASSHITGPINYGYTF.

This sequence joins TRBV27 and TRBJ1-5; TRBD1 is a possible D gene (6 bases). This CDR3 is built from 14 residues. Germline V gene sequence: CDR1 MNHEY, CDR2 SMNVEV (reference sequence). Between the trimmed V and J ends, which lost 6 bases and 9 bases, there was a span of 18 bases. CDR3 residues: CASSLNRASLPQHF. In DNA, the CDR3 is TGTGCCAGCAGCCTGAACAGGGCAAGCTTGCCCCAGCATTTT.

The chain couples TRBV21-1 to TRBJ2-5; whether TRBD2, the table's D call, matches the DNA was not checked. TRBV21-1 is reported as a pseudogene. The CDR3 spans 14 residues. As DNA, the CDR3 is TGTGCCAGCAGCAACGGACTAGCGGGCCTGGTCGTGTACTTC. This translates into CASSNGLAGLVVYF.

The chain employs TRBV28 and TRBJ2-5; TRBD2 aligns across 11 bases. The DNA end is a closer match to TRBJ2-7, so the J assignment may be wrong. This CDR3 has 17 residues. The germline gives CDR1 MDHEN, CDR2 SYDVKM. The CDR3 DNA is TGTGCCAGCAGTTTCGATAGGCGACTAGCGGGAACGTACGAGCAGTACTTC. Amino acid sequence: CASSFDRRLAGTYEQYF.

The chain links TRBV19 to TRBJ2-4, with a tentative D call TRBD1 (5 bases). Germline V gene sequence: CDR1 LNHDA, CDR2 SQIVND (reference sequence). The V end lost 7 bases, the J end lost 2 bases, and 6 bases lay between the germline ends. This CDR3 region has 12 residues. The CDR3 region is CASTGSKNIQYF. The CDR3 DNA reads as TGTGCCAGTACAGGGTCCAAAAACATTCAGTACTTC.

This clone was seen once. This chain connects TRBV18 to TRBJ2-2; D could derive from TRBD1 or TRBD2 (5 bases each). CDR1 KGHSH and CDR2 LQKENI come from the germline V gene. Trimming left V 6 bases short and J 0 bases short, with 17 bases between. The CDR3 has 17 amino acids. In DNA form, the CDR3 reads TGTGCCAGCTCCCCAATAACCGGGACGGCGAACACCGGGGAGCTGTTTTTT. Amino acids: CASSPITGTANTGELFF.

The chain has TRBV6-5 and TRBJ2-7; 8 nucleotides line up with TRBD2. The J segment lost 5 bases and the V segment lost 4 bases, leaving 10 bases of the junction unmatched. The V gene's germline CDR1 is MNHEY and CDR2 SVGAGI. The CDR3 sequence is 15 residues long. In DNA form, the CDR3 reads TGTGCCAGCAGTTTATCCAGCGGGAGACTCGACGAGCAGTACTTC. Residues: CASSLSSGRLDEQYF.

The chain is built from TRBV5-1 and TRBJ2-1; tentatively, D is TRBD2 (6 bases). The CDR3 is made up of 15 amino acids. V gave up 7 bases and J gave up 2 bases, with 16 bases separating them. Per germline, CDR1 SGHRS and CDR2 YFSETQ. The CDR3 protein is CASSSTGGTYNEQFF. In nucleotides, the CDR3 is TGCGCCAGCTCCTCGACCGGAGGGACCTACAATGAGCAGTTCTTC. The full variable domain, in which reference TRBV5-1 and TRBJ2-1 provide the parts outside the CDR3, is KAGVTQTPRYLIKTRGQQVTLSCSPISGHRSVSWYQQTPGQGLQFLFEYFSETQRNKGNFPGRFSGRQFSNSRSEMNVSTLELGDSALYLCASSSTGGTYNEQFFGPGTRLTVL.

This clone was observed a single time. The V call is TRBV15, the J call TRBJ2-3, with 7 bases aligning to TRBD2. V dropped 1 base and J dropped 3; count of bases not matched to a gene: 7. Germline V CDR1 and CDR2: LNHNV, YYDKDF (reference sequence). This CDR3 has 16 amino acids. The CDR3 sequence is CATSRGGGSGTDTQYF. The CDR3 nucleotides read TGTGCCACCAGCAGAGGGGGCGGGAGTGGTACAGATACGCAGTATTTT.

CDR3 residues: CASSRQLNTEAFF. CDR3 in DNA: TGTGCCAGCAGCAGACAGTTGAACACTGAAGCTTTCTTT. The genes are TRBV6-5 and TRBJ1-1, with D tentatively TRBD1 (5 bases). Germline loops: CDR1 MNHEY, CDR2 SVGAGI. With 6 bases removed from V and 0 bases from J, the gap between germline ends came to 8 bases. The CDR3 is 13 amino acids.

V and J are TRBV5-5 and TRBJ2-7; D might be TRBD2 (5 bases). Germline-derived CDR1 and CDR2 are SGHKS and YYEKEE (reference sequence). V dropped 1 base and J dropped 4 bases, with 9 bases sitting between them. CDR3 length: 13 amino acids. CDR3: CASSLLALYEQYF. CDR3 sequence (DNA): TGTGCCAGCAGCTTGCTAGCTTTGTACGAGCAGTACTTC.

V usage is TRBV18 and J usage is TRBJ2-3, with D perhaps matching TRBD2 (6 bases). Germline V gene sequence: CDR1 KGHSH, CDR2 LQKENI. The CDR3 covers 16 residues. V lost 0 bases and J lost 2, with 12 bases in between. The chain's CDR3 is CASSPPIREVTDTQYF. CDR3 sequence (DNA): TGTGCCAGCTCACCACCGATCAGGGAGGTCACAGATACGCAGTATTTT.

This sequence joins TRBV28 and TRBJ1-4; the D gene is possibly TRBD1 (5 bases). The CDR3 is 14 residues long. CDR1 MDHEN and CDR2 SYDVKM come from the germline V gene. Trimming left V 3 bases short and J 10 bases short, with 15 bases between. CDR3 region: CASSFPAGGGKLFF. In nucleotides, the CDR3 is TGTGCCAGCAGTTTCCCGGCGGGGGGGGGAAAACTGTTTTTT.

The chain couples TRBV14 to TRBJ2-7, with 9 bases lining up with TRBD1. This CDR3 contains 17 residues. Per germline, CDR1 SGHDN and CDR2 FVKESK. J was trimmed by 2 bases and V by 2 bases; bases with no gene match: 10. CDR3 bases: TGTGCCAGCAGCCAATTTGTCGGGACAGGGACTACCTACGAGCAGTACTTC. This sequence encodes CASSQFVGTGTTYEQYF.

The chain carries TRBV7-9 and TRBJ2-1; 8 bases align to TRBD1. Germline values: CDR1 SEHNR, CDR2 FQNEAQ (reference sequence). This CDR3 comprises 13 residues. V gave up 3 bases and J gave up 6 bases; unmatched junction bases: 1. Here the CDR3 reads CASSLGQANEQFF. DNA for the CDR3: TGTGCCAGCAGCTTGGGACAGGCCAATGAGCAGTTCTTC.

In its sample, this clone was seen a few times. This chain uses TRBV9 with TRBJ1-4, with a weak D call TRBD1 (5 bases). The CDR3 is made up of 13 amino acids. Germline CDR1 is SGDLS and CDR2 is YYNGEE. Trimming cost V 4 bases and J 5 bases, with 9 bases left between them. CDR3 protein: CASSLRDNEKLFF. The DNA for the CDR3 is TGTGCCAGCAGCCTCCGGGACAATGAAAAACTGTTTTTT. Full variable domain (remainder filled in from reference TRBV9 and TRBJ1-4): DSGVTQTPKHLITATGQRVTLRCSPRSGDLSVYWYQQSLDQGLQFLIQYYNGEERAKGNILERFSAQQFPDLHSELNLSSLELGDSALYFCASSLRDNEKLFFGSGTQLSVL.